This TCR beta chain originates from a study of blood T cell repertoires in COVID-19. The CDR3 loop spans 16 amino acids. Looked up from germline, CDR1 is SGHRS and CDR2 is YFSETQ. The J segment lost 4 bases and the V segment lost 0 bases, leaving 4 bases of the junction unmatched. Data came from immunoSEQ multiplex PCR; TCRdb stores just in-frame clones and leaves some out. The sample contains 150,000 to 200,000 clones, 80% to 90% of which appear only once. This clone appeared a single time. J is TRBJ2-2 and V is TRBV5-1; TRBD2 aligns across 9 bases. The sample comprised PBMCs or T cells enriched from blood (not recorded which). This TCR was sampled from a woman between 18 and 29 years old who had recovered from COVID-19. The CDR3 loop reads CASSLVASGITGELFF. CDR3 in DNA: TGCGCCAGCAGCTTGGTGGCTAGCGGGATCACCGGGGAGCTGTTTTTT.